These 5 T cell receptor beta chains were all obtained from the same sample, sequenced in a study of blood T cell repertoires in COVID-19 (dated by TCRdb to the early 2020s). To prepare the library, the immunoSEQ multiplex PCR assay was applied. Imported from immuneACCESS, the table was reduced by TCRdb to in-frame sequences with V and J called. These copies leave out some clones; in studies compared against another copy, an unresolved V gene accounts for under half, and the cause of the remainder is not known. The sample records some 250,000 clones, around 80% of which are singletons. The top ten clonotypes cover around 30% of the sample. Sample: peripheral blood. The receptors come from a middle-aged man with acute or convalescent COVID-19.

The chain uses TRBV11-2 and TRBJ1-6; possible D gene TRBD1, 6 bases. Trimming took off 3 bases at V and 8 bases at J, with 14 bases between the two ends. CDR3 size: 15 residues. The germline gives CDR1 SGHAT, CDR2 FQNNGV. The DNA of the CDR3 is TGTGCCAGCAGCTTCGGGGGGGGGCGCGATTCACCCCTCCACTTT. Translating it yields CASSFGGGRDSPLHF.

The chain joins TRBV24-1 to TRBJ2-3; the D gene is possibly TRBD2 (5 bases). CDR3 length equals 18 residues. In germline, CDR1 is KGHDR, CDR2 SFDVKD. V was pared by 3 bases and J by 1 base, with 19 bases between. The CDR3 loop is CATSDHYVLASGTDTQYF. In nucleotides, the CDR3 is TGTGCCACCAGTGATCACTACGTTTTAGCGTCAGGCACAGATACGCAGTATTTT.

The rearrangement joins TRBV15 to TRBJ1-1; D possibly corresponds to TRBD1 (5 bases). V gave up 4 bases and J gave up 1 base, with 10 bases separating them. This CDR3 has 14 residues. Germline V gene lookup returns CDR1 LNHNV and CDR2 YYDKDF (reference sequence). DNA of the CDR3: TGTGCCACCAGCACTCGACAGAAGAACACTGAAGCTTTCTTT. Encoded protein: CATSTRQKNTEAFF.

V usage is TRBV6-4 and J usage is TRBJ2-7, with a tentative D call TRBD2 (6 bases). Germline values: CDR1 MRHNA, CDR2 SNTAGT. The CDR3 runs 13 residues. The V end was cut by 9 bases, the J end by 3 bases, with 15 bases between. The CDR3 coding sequence is TGTGCCAGTGCCCGGGACTCCGGCTACGAGCAGTACTTC. Translating it yields CASARDSGYEQYF.

The rearrangement uses TRBV18 and TRBJ1-1; possible D gene TRBD1, 5 bases. The CDR3 consists of 14 residues. The V end lost 4 bases, the J end lost 4 bases, and 13 bases lay between the germline ends. In germline, CDR1 is KGHSH, CDR2 LQKENI. The CDR3 DNA sequence: TGTGCCAGCTCACGAGCGACAGAGTTCACTGAAGCTTTCTTT. Its translation: CASSRATEFTEAFF.